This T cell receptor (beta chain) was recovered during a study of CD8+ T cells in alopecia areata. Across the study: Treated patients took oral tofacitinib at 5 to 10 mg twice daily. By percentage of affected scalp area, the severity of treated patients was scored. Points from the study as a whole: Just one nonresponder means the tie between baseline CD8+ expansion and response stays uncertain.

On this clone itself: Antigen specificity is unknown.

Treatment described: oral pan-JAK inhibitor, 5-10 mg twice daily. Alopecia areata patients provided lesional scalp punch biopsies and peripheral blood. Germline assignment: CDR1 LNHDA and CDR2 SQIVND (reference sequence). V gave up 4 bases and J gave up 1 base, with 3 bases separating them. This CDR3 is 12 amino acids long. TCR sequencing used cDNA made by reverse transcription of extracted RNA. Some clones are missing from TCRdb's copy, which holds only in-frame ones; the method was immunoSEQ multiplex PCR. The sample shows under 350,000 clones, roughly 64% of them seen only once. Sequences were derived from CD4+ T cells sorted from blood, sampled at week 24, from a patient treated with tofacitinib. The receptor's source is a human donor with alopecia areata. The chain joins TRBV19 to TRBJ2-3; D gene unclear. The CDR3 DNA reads TGTGCCAGTAGTAGCCGCACAGATACGCAGTATTTT. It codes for CASSSRTDTQYF.